The 31 T cell receptor beta chains in this list originate from one sample, sequenced in a study of vaccination effects on CD4 cells after COVID-19. TCRdb's table, derived via immunoSEQ multiplex PCR, lists solely in-frame clones and lacks some. The profile shows about 45,000 clones, roughly 72% of them singletons. These receptors lack a known antigen. Culturing for about ten days preceded CD4+ T cell isolation. Each participant was administered two doses of either the BNT162b2 or the mRNA-1273 vaccine. The specimen was CD4+ T cells from PBMCs cultured without peptide, collected after COVID-19 vaccination. Every receptor here comes from a human donor who received a COVID-19 vaccine.

This clone has a handful of counts. The CDR3 DNA reads as TGTGCAATCGGCCGACAGAGCTCCTACAATGAGCAGTTCTTC. It encodes CAIGRQSSYNEQFF. The gene calls are TRBV10-3 and TRBJ2-1, with D possibly being TRBD1 (5 bases). Germline values: CDR1 ENHRY, CDR2 SYGVKD. This CDR3 is built from 14 residues.

The table lists this clone with a count of one. The chain uses TRBV7-2 and TRBJ2-2; 8 nucleotides agree with TRBD1. Germline assignment: CDR1 SGHTA and CDR2 FQGNSA. With V trimmed by 6 bases and J by 1 base, 4 bases remained unmatched. The length of the CDR3 is 15 residues. CDR3 nucleotide sequence: TGTGCCAGCAGATGGACAGGGATGAACACCGGGGAGCTGTTTTTT. Its protein product is CASRWTGMNTGELFF.

This clone was detected only once. The chain's CDR3 is CASSPGHLNSYEQYF. For the CDR3, the DNA is TGTGCCAGCTCACCGGGACACCTCAACTCCTACGAGCAGTACTTC. The chain uses TRBV18 and TRBJ2-7; TRBD1 is a possible D gene (6 bases). The CDR3 runs 15 residues. The V end lost 3 bases, the J end lost 0 bases, and 12 bases lay between the germline ends. CDR1 and CDR2 from the germline V gene are KGHSH and LQKENI.

V and J are TRBV12-3 or TRBV12-4 and TRBJ2-1; D ambiguous. The CDR3 runs to 13 residues. The germline V and J ends were trimmed by 3 bases and 5 bases, with 8 bases remaining between them. CDR3 DNA: TGTGCCAGCAGTTTGTCCCAGGACAATGAGCAGTTCTTC. Amino acids: CASSLSQDNEQFF.

The CDR3, as DNA: TGCGCCAGCAGCTTGAGCGGGAGCCCCTACGAGCAGTACTTC. This codes for CASSLSGSPYEQYF. This chain links TRBV5-1 with TRBJ2-7; 8 positions agree with TRBD2. The V and J ends lost 1 base and 2 bases, in that order; junction bases with no gene match: 2. In germline, CDR1 is SGHRS, CDR2 YFSETQ. The CDR3 loop spans 14 amino acids.

The V gene is TRBV7-9, the J gene TRBJ2-1; D uncertain. V was trimmed by 3 bases and J by 0 bases, leaving 9 bases between them. Germline V CDR1 and CDR2: SEHNR, FQNEAQ (reference sequence). CDR3 length: 15 residues. CDR3 DNA: TGTGCCAGCAGCTTCTACTCTGGCTCCTACAATGAGCAGTTCTTC. This gives the protein CASSFYSGSYNEQFF.

This rearrangement joins TRBV6-5 to TRBJ2-7, with TRBD2 matching 7 bases. Germline V lookup: CDR1 MNHEY, CDR2 SVGAGI. This CDR3 comprises 13 residues. J was trimmed by 0 bases and V by 8 bases; bases with no gene match: 4. CDR3 sequence reads: CASRLAFSYEQYF. The CDR3 DNA reads as TGTGCCAGCCGACTAGCTTTCTCCTACGAGCAGTACTTC.

The chain couples TRBV11-2 to TRBJ2-7; 7 bases are shared with TRBD1. J gave up 2 bases and V 5 bases, and 15 bases lay outside the gene matches. The CDR3 has 17 amino acids. Germline CDR1 and CDR2: SGHAT and FQNNGV. The CDR3 reads CASSPPRTGVRTYEQYF. CDR3 DNA: TGTGCCAGCAGCCCCCCCCGTACAGGGGTGAGGACCTACGAGCAGTACTTC.

The chain carries TRBV24-1 and TRBJ1-5; unclear D gene. Between the trimmed V and J ends, which lost 4 bases and 9 bases, there was a span of 12 bases. CDR3 length equals 13 residues. CDR1 KGHDR and CDR2 SFDVKD come from the germline V gene. The chain's CDR3 is CATSETANMPQHF. The DNA of the CDR3 is TGTGCCACCAGTGAAACGGCTAACATGCCCCAGCATTTT.

Here the CDR3 reads CASSFDTNLSGTEAFF. The CDR3 nucleotides read TGTGCCAGCAGCTTTGACACTAACCTTTCCGGGACTGAAGCTTTCTTT. The chain recombines TRBV5-5 with TRBJ1-1; D unresolved. The CDR3 has 16 residues. From germline, CDR1 is SGHKS and CDR2 YYEKEE (reference sequence). The ends were cut back, 2 bases at V and 5 bases at J, with 19 bases in the middle.

This CDR3 is CASSRGTAEYEQYF. The CDR3 DNA reads as TGTGCCAGCAGCCGCGGGACAGCCGAGTACGAGCAGTACTTC. The V and J genes are TRBV6-5 and TRBJ2-7, with D perhaps TRBD1 (7 bases). Trimming shortened V by 6 bases and J by 4 bases, and 16 bases separated the two germline ends. The germline gives CDR1 MNHEY, CDR2 SVGAGI. CDR3 length: 14 residues.

The V call is TRBV2, the J call TRBJ2-2; maybe TRBD2 (6 bases). V was pared by 5 bases and J by 6 bases, with 13 bases between. Looked up from germline, CDR1 is SNHLY and CDR2 is FYNNEI. CDR3 length: 14 amino acids. CDR3 sequence (DNA): TGTGCCAGCAGTTATAGCGGTAGAGCCGGGGAGCTGTTTTTT. Translation gives CASSYSGRAGELFF.

V gene TRBV9 combines with J gene TRBJ1-6; possible D gene TRBD1, 5 bases. The CDR3 is 14 residues long. Germline V gene data show CDR1 as SGDLS and CDR2 as YYNGEE. Deletions cut 2 bases from V and 8 bases from J, with 11 bases between. The CDR3 protein is CASSVQGADSPLHF. Here the CDR3 DNA reads TGTGCCAGCAGCGTGCAGGGTGCGGATTCACCCCTCCACTTT.

The chain combines TRBV27 with TRBJ1-6; TRBD1 aligns across 7 bases. CDR3 length: 14 residues. V lost 9 bases, J lost 9 bases, and 11 bases stayed unmatched. Germline lookup yields CDR1 MNHEY and CDR2 SMNVEV (reference sequence). The CDR3 sequence: CARRLRGRVSPLHF. The CDR3 bases are TGTGCCAGACGACTTAGGGGGCGTGTTTCACCCCTCCACTTT.

The rearrangement uses TRBV13 and TRBJ2-3, with 7 positions matching TRBD1. J was trimmed by 4 bases and V by 2 bases; bases with no gene match: 0. The CDR3 sequence is 13 residues long. Germline V lookup: CDR1 PRHDT, CDR2 FYEKMQ (reference sequence). The CDR3 is CASSLTGADTQYF. CDR3 nucleotide sequence: TGTGCCAGCAGCTTAACAGGGGCAGATACGCAGTATTTT.

This clone occurred once. The chain is built from TRBV29-1 and TRBJ1-1; 7 nucleotides agree with TRBD1. V shed 5 bases, J shed 6 bases, and the junction held 9 bases outside the gene matches. The CDR3 is 13 residues long. Germline V CDR1 and CDR2: SQVTM, ANQGSEA. The CDR3 DNA reads TGCAGCGTTACAGGGACAGCGGCCTCTGAAGCTTTCTTT. The encoded protein is CSVTGTAASEAFF.

The J gene is TRBJ2-5, the V gene TRBV12-5; 7 bases map to TRBD1. From germline, CDR1 is LGHNT and CDR2 FRNRAP. Trimming at V came to 5 bases and at J to 2 bases, leaving 8 bases not matched to a gene. The CDR3 spans 15 residues. CDR3: CASGGLPGQQETQYF. The CDR3, as DNA: TGTGCTAGTGGTGGCCTACCGGGACAGCAAGAGACCCAGTACTTC.

This clone was found once. The chain employs TRBV11-2 and TRBJ1-2; 10 nucleotides agree with TRBD1. Germline assignment: CDR1 SGHAT and CDR2 FQNNGV. J lost 5 bases, V lost 0 bases, and 6 bases had no gene match. This CDR3 contains 16 residues. The chain's CDR3 is CASSLDRGQGRYGYTF. Written as DNA, the CDR3 is TGTGCCAGCAGCTTAGATCGGGGACAGGGGAGATATGGCTACACCTTC.

V is TRBV2 and J is TRBJ2-1; the D gene is possibly TRBD2 (5 bases). Germline V gene sequence: CDR1 SNHLY, CDR2 FYNNEI. The CDR3 runs 12 residues. V lost 7 bases and J 6 bases, leaving 10 bases between the germline ends. The CDR3 bases are TGTGCCAGCACAAGGACTTTCAATGAGCAGTTCTTC. It translates to CASTRTFNEQFF.

The chain uses TRBV5-1 and TRBJ2-4; D possibly matches TRBD1 or TRBD2 (5 bases each). The germline gives CDR1 SGHRS, CDR2 YFSETQ. This CDR3 spans 14 amino acids. Trimming stripped 0 bases from V and 8 bases from J, with 12 bases between. This CDR3 is CASSLEGTRDIQYF. The CDR3 nucleotides read TGCGCCAGCAGCTTGGAAGGGACCAGAGACATTCAGTACTTC.

This clone has just a few counts. The rearrangement joins TRBV27 to TRBJ2-7; tentative D call: TRBD2 (5 bases). Germline CDR1 is MNHEY and CDR2 is SMNVEV (reference sequence). The CDR3 has 14 residues. The V end lost 3 bases, the J end lost 3 bases, and 12 bases lay between the germline ends. In nucleotides, the CDR3 is TGTGCCAGCAGTTTCGGGGATTCCGACTACGAGCAGTACTTC. Translation gives CASSFGDSDYEQYF.

V usage is TRBV5-4 and J usage is TRBJ2-7, with 7 bases that match TRBD1. The J segment lost 0 bases and the V segment lost 0 bases, leaving 3 bases of the junction unmatched. CDR3 length: 15 residues. CDR1 and CDR2 from the germline V gene are SGHNT and YYREEE (reference sequence). CDR3 sequence reads: CASSLGQGSSYEQYF. For the CDR3, the DNA is TGTGCCAGCAGCTTGGGACAGGGCAGCTCCTACGAGCAGTACTTC.

This clone was seen only a few times. J is TRBJ2-7 and V is TRBV5-1; 9 positions agree with TRBD1. CDR3 length: 16 residues. V lost 4 bases to trimming and J lost 4 bases; unmatched junction nucleotides: 12. Germline-derived CDR1 and CDR2 are SGHRS and YFSETQ. The CDR3 DNA reads as TGCGCCAGCAGCCCGGACCCCGGGACAGGGTCTTACGAGCAGTACTTC. As protein: CASSPDPGTGSYEQYF.

The chain is built from TRBV3-1 (or the pseudogene TRBV3-2) and TRBJ2-1; TRBD2 matches 8 bases. CDR3 size: 15 residues. Germline assignment: CDR1 LGHDT and CDR2 YNNKEL (reference sequence). After removal of 3 bases from V and 9 bases from J, the junction contained 10 bases not matched to a gene. The chain's CDR3 is CASSQGLGDFTEQFF. The CDR3 DNA reads as TGTGCCAGCAGCCAGGGACTAGGGGATTTTACTGAGCAGTTCTTC.

This chain links TRBV7-3 with TRBJ2-2, with D possibly being TRBD1 or TRBD2 (6 bases each). The CDR3 contains 24 residues. Trimming shortened V by 1 base and J by 5 bases, and 38 bases separated the two germline ends. Germline values: CDR1 SGHTA, CDR2 FQGTGA. In nucleotides, the CDR3 is TGTGCCAGCAGCTTAAGGCCATTAATGTTTGCGGGACATCGCGGGACCGAAAAAACCGGGGAGCTGTTTTTT. It yields the protein CASSLRPLMFAGHRGTEKTGELFF.

The genes are TRBV18 and TRBJ2-7; D ambiguous. Deletions cut 1 base from V and 3 bases from J, with 7 bases between. CDR3 length equals 13 residues. Germline assignment: CDR1 KGHSH and CDR2 LQKENI. The CDR3 spells CASSPLEYYEQYF. CDR3 bases: TGTGCCAGCTCACCACTAGAATACTACGAGCAGTACTTC.

The CDR3 spells CASRGPGQGFQPQHF. CDR3 nucleotides: TGTGCCAGCAGGGGCCCGGGACAGGGGTTTCAGCCCCAGCATTTT. The chain combines TRBV6-5 with TRBJ1-5, with 10 nucleotides matching TRBD1. Germline CDR1 reads MNHEY; CDR2 reads SVGAGI. The CDR3 is made up of 15 amino acids. J was trimmed by 6 bases and V by 6 bases; bases with no gene match: 8.

This clone was observed once. This sequence joins TRBV5-1 and TRBJ2-1; D is unclear. The CDR3 is 11 amino acids. Germline values: CDR1 SGHRS, CDR2 YFSETQ. V lost 0 bases and J lost 9, with 4 bases in between. The CDR3 nucleotides are TGCGCCAGCAGCTTGGAGAGTGAGCAGTTCTTC. Its translation is CASSLESEQFF.

This clone was detected a few times. The chain combines TRBV18 with TRBJ2-7; D unclear. V was shortened by 6 bases and J by 0 bases, with 6 bases between the two germline ends. The CDR3 runs 12 residues. Germline V gene sequence: CDR1 KGHSH, CDR2 LQKENI. DNA of the CDR3: TGTGCCAGCTCCCCAAGCTCCTACGAGCAGTACTTC. Its protein product is CASSPSSYEQYF.

V and J are TRBV24-1 and TRBJ2-2; TRBD2 matches 16 bases. This CDR3 contains 19 residues. Germline V lookup: CDR1 KGHDR, CDR2 SFDVKD. The V segment lost 4 bases and the J segment 3 bases; nucleotides outside the gene matches: 7. The CDR3 reads CATSDPGLAGGADTGELFF. CDR3 in DNA: TGTGCCACCAGTGACCCGGGACTAGCGGGAGGGGCGGACACCGGGGAGCTGTTTTTT.

This rearrangement joins TRBV2 to TRBJ2-7; possibly TRBD1 for D (5 bases). The V gene's germline CDR1 is SNHLY and CDR2 FYNNEI. Trimming took off 3 bases at V and 2 bases at J, with 8 bases between the two ends. The CDR3 extends over 13 amino acids. The DNA for the CDR3 is TGTGCCAGCAGTGACCGACAGCCCTACGAGCAGTACTTC. Translation: CASSDRQPYEQYF.